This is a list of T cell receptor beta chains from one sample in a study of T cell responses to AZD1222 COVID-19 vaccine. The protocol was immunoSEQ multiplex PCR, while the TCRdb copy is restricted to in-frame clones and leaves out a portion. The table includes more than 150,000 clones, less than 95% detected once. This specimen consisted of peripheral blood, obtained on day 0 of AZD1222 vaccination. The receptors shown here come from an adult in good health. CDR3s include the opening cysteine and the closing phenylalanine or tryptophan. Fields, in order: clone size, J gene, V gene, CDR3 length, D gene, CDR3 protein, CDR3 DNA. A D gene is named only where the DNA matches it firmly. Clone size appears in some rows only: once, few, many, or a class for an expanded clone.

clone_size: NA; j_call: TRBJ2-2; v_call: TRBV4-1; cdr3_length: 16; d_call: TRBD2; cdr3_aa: CASRLETSVRSGELFF; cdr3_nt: TGCGCCAGCAGATTGGAGACTAGCGTCCGATCCGGGGAGCTGTTTTTT
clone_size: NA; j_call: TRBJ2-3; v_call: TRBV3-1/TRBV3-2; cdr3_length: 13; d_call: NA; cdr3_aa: CASSQDRRLTQYF; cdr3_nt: TGTGCCAGCAGCCAAGATCGCCGTCTTACGCAGTATTTT
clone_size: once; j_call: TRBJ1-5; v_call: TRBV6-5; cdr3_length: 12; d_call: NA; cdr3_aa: CASSDHNQPQHF; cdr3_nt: TGTGCCAGCAGCGACCACAATCAGCCCCAGCATTTT
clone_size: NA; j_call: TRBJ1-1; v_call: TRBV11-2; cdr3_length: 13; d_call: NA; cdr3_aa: CASSILLDTEAFF; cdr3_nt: TGTGCCAGCAGCATACTCCTTGACACTGAAGCTTTCTTT
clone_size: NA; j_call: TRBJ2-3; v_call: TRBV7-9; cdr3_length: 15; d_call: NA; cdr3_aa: CASSLGGSPADTQYF; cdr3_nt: TGTGCCAGCAGCTTAGGGGGGTCCCCCGCAGATACGCAGTATTTT
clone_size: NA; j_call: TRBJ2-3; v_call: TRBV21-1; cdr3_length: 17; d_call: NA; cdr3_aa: CASSSPTSGRGTDTQYF; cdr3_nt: TGTGCCAGCAGCTCCCCGACTAGCGGGAGGGGTACAGATACGCAGTATTTT
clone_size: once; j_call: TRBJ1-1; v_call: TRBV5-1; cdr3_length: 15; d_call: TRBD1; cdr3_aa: CASSLDRGVNTEAFF; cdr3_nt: TGCGCCAGCAGCTTGGACAGGGGGGTGAACACTGAAGCTTTCTTT
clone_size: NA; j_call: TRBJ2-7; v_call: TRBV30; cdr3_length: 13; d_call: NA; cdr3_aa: CAWIGSGDYEQYF; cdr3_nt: TGTGCCTGGATAGGTAGCGGAGACTACGAGCAGTACTTC
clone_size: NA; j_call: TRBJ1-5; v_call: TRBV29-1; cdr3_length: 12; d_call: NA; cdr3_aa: CSVRDSNQPQHF; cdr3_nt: TGCAGCGTTCGGGACAGCAATCAGCCCCAGCATTTT
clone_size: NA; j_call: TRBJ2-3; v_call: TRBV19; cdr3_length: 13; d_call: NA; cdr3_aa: CASSIWVTDTQYF; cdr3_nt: TGTGCCAGTAGTATTTGGGTAACAGATACGCAGTATTTT
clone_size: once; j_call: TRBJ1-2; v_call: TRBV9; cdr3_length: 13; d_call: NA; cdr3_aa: CASSAGTPDGYTF; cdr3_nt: TGTGCCAGCAGCGCCGGGACGCCGGATGGCTACACCTTC
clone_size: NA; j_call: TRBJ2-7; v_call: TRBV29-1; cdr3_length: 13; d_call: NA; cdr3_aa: CSVESPQGNEQYF; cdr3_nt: TGCAGCGTTGAATCCCCTCAGGGGAACGAGCAGTACTTC
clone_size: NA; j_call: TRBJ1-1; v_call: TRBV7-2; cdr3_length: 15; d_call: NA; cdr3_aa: CASSSTWGLNTEAFF; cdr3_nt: TGTGCCAGCAGCTCTACCTGGGGTCTGAACACTGAAGCTTTCTTT
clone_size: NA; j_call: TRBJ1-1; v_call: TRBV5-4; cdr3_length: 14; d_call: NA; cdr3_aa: CASSLTDPNTEAFF; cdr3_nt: TGTGCCAGCAGCTTGACAGACCCGAACACTGAAGCTTTCTTT
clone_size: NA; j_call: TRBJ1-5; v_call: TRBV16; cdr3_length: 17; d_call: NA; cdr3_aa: CASSQNTSHDGNQPQHF; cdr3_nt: TGTGCCAGCAGCCAAAATACGTCCCATGATGGCAATCAGCCCCAGCATTTT
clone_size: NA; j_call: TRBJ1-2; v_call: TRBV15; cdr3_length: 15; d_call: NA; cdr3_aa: CATSRDRRVNYGYTF; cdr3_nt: TGTGCCACCAGCAGAGATCGAAGGGTAAACTATGGCTACACCTTC
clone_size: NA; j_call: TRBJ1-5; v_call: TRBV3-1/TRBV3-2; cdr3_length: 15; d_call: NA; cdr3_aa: CASSQAPGISQPQHF; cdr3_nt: TGTGCCAGCAGCCAAGCCCCAGGGATAAGTCAGCCCCAGCATTTT
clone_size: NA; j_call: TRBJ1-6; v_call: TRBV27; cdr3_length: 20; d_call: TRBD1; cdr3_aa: CASSSSPGTALDSYNSPLHF; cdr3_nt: TGTGCCAGCAGTTCTTCCCCGGGGACAGCCCTAGATTCCTATAATTCACCCCTCCACTTT
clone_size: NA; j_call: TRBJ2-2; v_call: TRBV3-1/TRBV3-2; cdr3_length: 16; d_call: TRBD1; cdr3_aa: CASSQRTGLDTGELFF; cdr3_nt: TGTGCCAGCAGCCAACGGACAGGGTTGGACACCGGGGAGCTGTTTTTT
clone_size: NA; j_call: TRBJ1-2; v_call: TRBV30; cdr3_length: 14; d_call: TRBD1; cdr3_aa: CAWKGQGTSYGYTF; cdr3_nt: TGTGCCTGGAAGGGACAGGGGACTTCCTATGGCTACACCTTC
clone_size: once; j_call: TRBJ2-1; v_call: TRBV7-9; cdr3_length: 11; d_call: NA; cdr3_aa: CASNTEGEQFF; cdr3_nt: TGTGCCAGCAACACTGAGGGTGAGCAGTTCTTC
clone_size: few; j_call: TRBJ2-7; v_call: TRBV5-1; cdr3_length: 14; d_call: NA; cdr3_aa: CASSLVQPQDEQYF; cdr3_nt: TGCGCCAGCAGCTTGGTTCAGCCTCAGGACGAGCAGTACTTC
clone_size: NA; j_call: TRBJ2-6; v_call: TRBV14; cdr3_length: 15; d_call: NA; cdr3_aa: CASSQWGAGANVLTF; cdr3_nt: TGTGCCAGCAGCCAATGGGGGGCTGGGGCCAACGTCCTGACTTTC
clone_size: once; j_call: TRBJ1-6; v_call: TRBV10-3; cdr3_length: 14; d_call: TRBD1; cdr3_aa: CAHRGTGDNSPLHF; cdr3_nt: TGTGCCCATCGAGGGACAGGAGATAATTCACCCCTCCACTTT
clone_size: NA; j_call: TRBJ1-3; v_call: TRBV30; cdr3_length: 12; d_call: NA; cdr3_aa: CASKNSGNTIYF; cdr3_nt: TGTGCCTCCAAGAACTCTGGAAACACCATATATTTT
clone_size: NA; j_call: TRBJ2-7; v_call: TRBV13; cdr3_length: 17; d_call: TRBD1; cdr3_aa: CASSRGIRDSRVYEQYF; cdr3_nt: TGTGCCAGCAGCCGAGGTATACGGGACAGTAGAGTTTACGAGCAGTACTTC
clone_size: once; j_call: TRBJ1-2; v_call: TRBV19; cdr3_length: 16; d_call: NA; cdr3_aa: CASSTLLDRLGYGYTF; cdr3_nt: TGTGCCAGTAGTACCCTTCTAGACAGGCTTGGCTATGGCTACACCTTC
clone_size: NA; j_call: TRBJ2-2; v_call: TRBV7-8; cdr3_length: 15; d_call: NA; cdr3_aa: CASSIGRLGTGELFF; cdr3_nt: TGTGCCAGCAGCATTGGGAGGTTAGGCACCGGGGAGCTGTTTTTT
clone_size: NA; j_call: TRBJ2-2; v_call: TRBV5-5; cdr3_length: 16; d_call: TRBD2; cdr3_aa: CASSFRTSGNTGELFF; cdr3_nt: TGTGCCAGCAGCTTCCGGACTAGCGGAAACACCGGGGAGCTGTTTTTT
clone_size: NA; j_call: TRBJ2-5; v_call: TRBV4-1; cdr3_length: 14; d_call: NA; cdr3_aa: CASSQTQGRETQYF; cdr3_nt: TGCGCCAGCAGCCAAACTCAGGGGAGAGAGACCCAGTACTTC
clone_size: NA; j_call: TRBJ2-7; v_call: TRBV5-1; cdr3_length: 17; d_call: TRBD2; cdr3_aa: CASRQRTSGSVSYEQYF; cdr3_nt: TGCGCCAGCAGACAACGGACTAGCGGGAGTGTATCCTACGAGCAGTACTTC
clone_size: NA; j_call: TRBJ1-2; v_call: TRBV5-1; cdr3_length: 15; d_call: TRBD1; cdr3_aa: CASSLDRVEKDGYTF; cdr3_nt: TGCGCCAGCAGCTTAGACAGGGTGGAAAAGGATGGCTACACCTTC
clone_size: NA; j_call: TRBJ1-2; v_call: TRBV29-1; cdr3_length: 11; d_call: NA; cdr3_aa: CSLRDLYGYTF; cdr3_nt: TGCAGTCTGAGGGACCTCTATGGCTACACCTTC
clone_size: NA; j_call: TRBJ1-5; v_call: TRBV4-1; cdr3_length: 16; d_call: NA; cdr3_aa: CASRYRTDNSNQPQHF; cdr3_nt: TGCGCCAGCAGATACCGGACAGATAATAGCAATCAGCCCCAGCATTTT
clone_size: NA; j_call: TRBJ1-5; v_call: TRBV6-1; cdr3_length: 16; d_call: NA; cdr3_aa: CASSVRATGINQPQHF; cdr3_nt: TGTGCCAGCAGTGTTCGTGCGACAGGAATCAATCAGCCCCAGCATTTT
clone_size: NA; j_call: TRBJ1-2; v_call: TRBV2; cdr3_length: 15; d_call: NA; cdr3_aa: CASSEADIRNYGYTF; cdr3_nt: TGTGCCAGCAGTGAAGCGGACATTCGTAACTATGGCTACACCTTC
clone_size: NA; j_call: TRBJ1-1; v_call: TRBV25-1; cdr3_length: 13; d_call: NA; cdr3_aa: CASSALMNTEAFF; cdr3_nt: TGTGCCAGCAGTGCCCTTATGAACACTGAAGCTTTCTTT
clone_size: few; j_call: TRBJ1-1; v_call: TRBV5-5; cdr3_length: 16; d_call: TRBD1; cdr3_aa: CASSPLPQGRNTEAFF; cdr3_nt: TGTGCCAGCAGCCCCTTACCACAGGGGAGGAACACTGAAGCTTTCTTT
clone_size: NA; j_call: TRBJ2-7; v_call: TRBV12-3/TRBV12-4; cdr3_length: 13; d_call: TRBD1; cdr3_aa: CASTEDRVREQYF; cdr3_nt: TGTGCCAGCACCGAAGACAGGGTTCGGGAGCAGTACTTC
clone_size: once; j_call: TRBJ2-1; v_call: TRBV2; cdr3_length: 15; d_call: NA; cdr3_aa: CASRVFLGTYNEQFF; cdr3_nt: TGTGCCAGCAGAGTCTTTTTGGGAACTTACAATGAGCAGTTCTTC
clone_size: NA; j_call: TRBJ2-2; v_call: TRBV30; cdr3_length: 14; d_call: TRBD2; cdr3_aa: CAWSGLAGPGELFF; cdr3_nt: TGTGCCTGGAGCGGACTAGCGGGCCCCGGGGAGCTGTTTTTT
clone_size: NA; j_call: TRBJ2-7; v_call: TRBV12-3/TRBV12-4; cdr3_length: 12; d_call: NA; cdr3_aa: CASSQTRYEQYF; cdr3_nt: TGTGCCAGCAGCCAGACTCGCTACGAGCAGTACTTC
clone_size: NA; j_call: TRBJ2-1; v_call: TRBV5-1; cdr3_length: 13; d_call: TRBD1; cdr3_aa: CASSPGQGEKQFF; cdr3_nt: TGCGCCAGCAGCCCCGGACAGGGGGAAAAGCAGTTCTTC
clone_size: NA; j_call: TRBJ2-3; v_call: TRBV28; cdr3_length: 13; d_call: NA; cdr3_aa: CASSFLWEDTQYF; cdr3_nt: TGTGCCAGCAGTTTTCTTTGGGAAGATACGCAGTATTTT
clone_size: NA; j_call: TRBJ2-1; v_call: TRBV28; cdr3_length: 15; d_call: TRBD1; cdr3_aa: CASSSRTGGYNEQFF; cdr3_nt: TGTGCCAGCAGTTCCAGGACAGGGGGATACAATGAGCAGTTCTTC